The present T cell receptor (beta chain) was sequenced within a study of shared clonotypes between healthy human individuals. About the research overall: Three plates were used per donor for CD4 naive, three for CD4 memory, two for CD8 naive and one for CD8 memory. Points from the study as a whole: A generally larger estimated richness was seen in naive subsets than in memory subsets.

TCRdb keeps only in-frame clones here, not all; method: immunoSEQ multiplex PCR. The table records millions of clones, just under 95% of them present only once. Germline CDR1 and CDR2: MNHNY and SVGAGI (reference sequence). Trimming cost V 10 bases and J 3 bases, with 12 bases left between them. This CDR3 is built from 12 residues. Terminally differentiated effector memory CD45RA+ cells were excluded by CCR7 positive selection of CD45RO-negative cells. On this clone itself: Its antigen is not identified.

The source material was naive CD8+ T cells sorted from blood. The sequence was collected from a man aged 18 to 30 in good health. V gene TRBV6-6 combines with J gene TRBJ2-5, with D perhaps TRBD1 (5 bases). The DNA of the CDR3 is TGTGCCACCTGTAGGGGTGAAGAGACCCAGTACTTC. Its protein product is CATCRGEETQYF.